This TCR beta chain was identified in a study of spatial heterogeneity in lung cancer. Study-wide points: More often at tumor resection than at routine follow-up, ubiquitous expanded tumor TCRs were detected in the blood.

Time point reported: blood at routine non-recurrence follow-up after resection. In each case, whole RNA from tumor, nontumor lung or frozen PBMC was sequenced unsorted. This clonotype was seen many times. No antigen is known for it. Germline V gene lookup returns CDR1 SGHTA and CDR2 FQGNSA. This CDR3 is 12 amino acids long. V lost 5 bases and J 1 base, leaving 2 bases between the germline ends. Every TCR cDNA molecule carried a tag that served as a unique molecular identifier. From the 5' RACE reads, TCRdb called clonotypes with MiXCR, one entry per CDR3 protein. The sample lists around 47,000 distinct CDR3 sequences, 6.5% to 7.5% occurring once.

The material sequenced was PBMCs, taken at follow-up. The receptor was isolated from a female donor with early-stage non-small cell lung cancer. V and J are TRBV7-2 and TRBJ2-2, with D uncertain. CDR3 nucleotide sequence: TGTGCCAGCAGCAGGAACACCGGGGAGCTGTTTTTT. It encodes CASSRNTGELFF.